The 27 T cell receptor beta chains in this list originate from one sample, sequenced in a study of read filtering for tumor transcriptome and immune sequencing. This library used roughly 430 ng RNA and molecular barcoded adaptors spanning alpha/delta and beta/gamma chains. TCRdb redid the calling of the reads with MiXCR, one entry per CDR3 protein. This sample yields 40,000 or so distinct CDR3 sequences, of which over 10% are seen a single time; approximately 30% belongs to the top ten. The specimen was a population of CD138-negative cells sorted from bone marrow. These receptors all come from a donor at least 40 years old with multiple myeloma.

For this clonotype: Since a much larger clone is just one base distant, this may be a read error. The chain has TRBV28 and TRBJ1-1; D gene unclear. The ends were cut back, 6 bases at V and 0 bases at J, with 8 bases in the middle. Germline CDR1 MDHEN, CDR2 SYDVKM. This CDR3 comprises 13 residues. CDR3 in amino acids: CASRIEMNTEAFF. The CDR3 region has the DNA TGTGCCAGCAGGATAGAGATGAACACTGAAGCTTTCTTT.

This clonotype was seen ten or more times. The chain carries TRBV20-1 and TRBJ1-1; D possibly corresponds to TRBD1 (5 bases). The V end was cut by 6 bases, the J end by 1 base, with 15 bases between. The CDR3 contains 14 residues. Germline V CDR1 and CDR2: DFQATT, SNEGSKA (reference sequence). CDR3 amino acids: CSAPVGHSNTEAFF. CDR3 nucleotide sequence: TGCAGTGCCCCTGTCGGACATTCGAACACTGAAGCTTTCTTT.

In this sample, this clonotype turned up a few times. This clone may be a read error of a much larger clone one base away. The chain has TRBV2 and TRBJ2-1, with TRBD2 identical over 10 bases. Trimming at V came to 8 bases and at J to 8 bases, leaving 15 bases not matched to a gene. Germline CDR1 reads SNHLY; CDR2 reads FYNNEI. The CDR3 has 16 amino acids. The CDR3 DNA sequence: TGTGCCAGCTTCCATTGGGCTAGCGGGGGTAAGTATGAGCAGTTCTTC. This gives the protein CASFHWASGGKYEQFF.

As concerns this clonotype: The CDR3 carries no conserved terminal phenylalanine or tryptophan, so it likely arises from a read error. The rearrangement joins TRBV29-1 to TRBJ1-5, with TRBD1 matching over 7 bases. CDR1 is SQVTM, CDR2 ANQGSEA, per germline. V dropped 7 bases and J dropped 5; count of bases not matched to a gene: 8. CDR3 size: 13 residues. The CDR3 spells CSAQPGGDQPQHS. The CDR3 DNA follows: TGCAGCGCTCAGCCAGGGGGAGATCAGCCCCAGCATTCT.

This clonotype was seen ten or more times. This chain joins TRBV29-1 and TRBJ2-3, with 8 bases that match TRBD1. Germline V lookup: CDR1 SQVTM, CDR2 ANQGSEA. This CDR3 has 14 residues. For the CDR3, the DNA is TGCAGGGCCGCCCTACAGGGGGTTCCAGATACGCAGTATTTT. It is translated as CRAALQGVPDTQYF.

This clonotype has a count of ten or more. The rearrangement uses TRBV4-3 and TRBJ2-1, with D unclear. CDR1 and CDR2 (germline): LGHNA, YSLEER. The CDR3 is 14 residues long. Trimming shortened V by 0 bases and J by 14 bases, and 17 bases separated the two germline ends. The CDR3 DNA reads as TGCGCCAGCAGCCAAGACATAGGGCAGTGGTCTAAGTTCTTC. Encoded protein: CASSQDIGQWSKFF.

This clonotype appeared a few times. A much bigger clone sits one base away, suggesting this may be a read error. This CDR3 fails to terminate in the conserved phenylalanine or tryptophan, so it likely reflects a read error. The chain is built from TRBV20-1 and TRBJ2-7, with D uncertain. CDR3 length: 12 amino acids. V lost 0 bases, J lost 6 bases, and 9 bases lay in between. CDR1 is DFQATT, CDR2 SNEGSKA, per germline (reference sequence). DNA for the CDR3: TGCAGTGCTAGAGACTTGGACCTCGAGCAGTACATC. Translation gives CSARDLDLEQYI.

In this sample, this clonotype turned up many times. The V and J genes are TRBV5-1 and TRBJ2-1, with 10 positions matching TRBD2. The CDR3 consists of 12 residues. V shed 4 bases and J 10 bases; nucleotides not matched to a gene: 2. CDR1 and CDR2 (germline): SGHRS, YFSETQ. This chain's CDR3 is CASSTGLAEQFF. In nucleotides, the CDR3 is TGCGCCAGCAGCACGGGACTAGCGGAGCAGTTCTTC.

This clonotype was recorded many times. This chain uses TRBV12-3 or TRBV12-4 with TRBJ1-1, with D maybe TRBD1 (6 bases). The V and J ends lost 5 bases and 1 base respectively, with 14 bases between them. This CDR3 has 15 amino acids. CDR3 nucleotide sequence: TGTGCCAGCAGTCGGTATGGAGGGGGGAACACTGAAGCTTTCTTT. Translation: CASSRYGGGNTEAFF.

This clonotype was counted between two and nine times. It may be a read error: a sequence one base away is much more abundant. J is TRBJ2-7 and V is TRBV11-1, with 9 bases aligning to TRBD1. CDR1 SGHAT and CDR2 FQDESV come from the germline V gene (reference sequence). The CDR3 is 14 amino acids. V was clipped by 8 bases and J by 3 bases; unmatched bases: 8. The CDR3 is CASGLGTGIYEQYF. DNA for the CDR3: TGTGCCAGCGGTCTTGGGACAGGGATCTACGAGCAGTACTTC.

This clonotype occurred many times. The rearrangement links TRBV5-6 to TRBJ2-7, with TRBD1 matching over 8 bases. The length of the CDR3 is 13 residues. CDR1 and CDR2 from the germline V gene are SGHDT and YYEEEE. V gave up 3 bases and J gave up 1 base; unmatched junction bases: 0. The CDR3 nucleotides read TGTGCCAGCAGCTGGGACAGGTCCTACGAGCAGTACTTC. Its protein is CASSWDRSYEQYF. Looking up the rest from reference TRBV5-6 and TRBJ2-7 gives the full variable domain: DAGVTQSPTHLIKTRGQQVTLRCSPKSGHDTVSWYQQALGQGPQFIFQYYEEEERQRGNFPDRFSGHQFPNYSSELNVNALLLGDSALYLCASSWDRSYEQYFGPGTRLTVT.

This clonotype was recorded at least ten times. V gene TRBV6-5 combines with J gene TRBJ2-1, with D perhaps assigned TRBD1 or TRBD2 (5 bases each). Germline V gene data show CDR1 as MNHEY and CDR2 as SVGAGI. The CDR3 totals 15 residues. Trimming stripped 0 bases from V and 4 bases from J, with 10 bases between. The CDR3 coding sequence is TGTGCCAGCAGTTACTCCGTGGGGGATTACAATGAGCAGTTCTTC. Protein sequence: CASSYSVGDYNEQFF.

Relative to its sample, this clonotype is medium-sized. This chain joins TRBV12-3 or TRBV12-4 and TRBJ2-1, with 10 bases matching TRBD2. The CDR3 runs to 14 residues. The J segment lost 4 bases and the V segment lost 8 bases, leaving 5 bases of the junction unmatched. CDR3 protein: CASVEREGYNEQFF. The CDR3 region has the DNA TGTGCCAGCGTTGAGCGGGAGGGTTACAATGAGCAGTTCTTC.

For the CDR3, the DNA is TGTGCCAGCAGTTCCAGCGGGGCTCTCACAGATACGCAGTATTTT. Encoded protein: CASSSSGALTDTQYF. The V call is TRBV28, the J call TRBJ2-3; 7 positions match TRBD2. The germline V gene encodes CDR1 MDHEN and CDR2 SYDVKM. With V trimmed by 4 bases and J by 2 bases, 6 bases remained unmatched. The CDR3 is 15 residues long.

This clonotype was detected ten times or more. The chain carries TRBV7-9 and TRBJ2-7; TRBD1 matches 8 bases. Trimming cost V 6 bases and J 5 bases; bases outside gene matches: 9. The germline V gene encodes CDR1 SEHNR and CDR2 FQNEAQ (reference sequence). The CDR3 is 14 residues long. In nucleotides, the CDR3 is TGTGCCAGCAGTCTTGACAGGGGAAGCGACGAGCAGTACTTC. The encoded protein is CASSLDRGSDEQYF.

This chain joins TRBV6-1 and TRBJ1-4; 7 nucleotides line up with TRBD1. The germline CDR1 and CDR2 sequences are MNHNS and SASEGT. This CDR3 is built from 15 residues. The V segment lost 3 bases and the J segment 5 bases; nucleotides outside the gene matches: 6. The CDR3 reads CASSEPTGRNEKLFF. As DNA, the CDR3 is TGTGCCAGCAGTGAGCCGACAGGGCGGAATGAAAAACTGTTTTTT.

The chain couples TRBV28 to TRBJ2-2; D could derive from TRBD1 or TRBD2 (5 bases each). This CDR3 comprises 15 residues. In germline, CDR1 is MDHEN, CDR2 SYDVKM. Trimming took 8 bases from V and 4 from J, leaving 17 bases between them. The CDR3 protein is CASGGPGRRTGELFF. CDR3 coding DNA: TGTGCCAGCGGAGGCCCAGGGCGGCGCACCGGGGAGCTGTTTTTT.

This clonotype was observed at least ten times. The chain is built from TRBV7-2 and TRBJ2-1; the match to TRBD2 covers 7 bases. CDR1 is SGHTA, CDR2 FQGNSA, per germline. V trimming: 8 bases; J trimming: 5 bases; junction bases outside the gene matches: 6. This CDR3 has 13 residues. The CDR3 loop is CASGLAGDNEQFF. CDR3 DNA: TGTGCCAGCGGATTGGCGGGAGACAATGAGCAGTTCTTC.

This clonotype was observed at least ten times. The chain is built from TRBV24-1 and TRBJ2-5; 11 positions match TRBD2. This CDR3 comprises 16 residues. V shed 4 bases, J shed 1 base, and the junction held 4 bases outside the gene matches. Germline V gene lookup returns CDR1 KGHDR and CDR2 SFDVKD. The CDR3 spells CATSDGTSGGQETQYF. As DNA, the CDR3 is TGTGCCACCAGTGACGGGACTAGCGGAGGCCAAGAGACCCAGTACTTC.

About this clonotype: A read error is likely, as this CDR3 ends without the conserved phenylalanine or tryptophan. The J gene is TRBJ2-1, the V gene TRBV19, with D perhaps TRBD2 (7 bases). The CDR3 runs 14 residues. CDR1 and CDR2 (germline): LNHDA, SQIVND (reference sequence). V was cut by 10 bases and J by 6 bases, with 19 bases left in between. The CDR3, as DNA: TGTGCCACCAGGACAGCGGGAAATTGCAATGAGCAGTTCTCC. Translated: CATRTAGNCNEQFS.

A note on this clonotype: A clone one base away is much larger, so this may be a read error. V is TRBV19 and J is TRBJ2-3; D is possibly TRBD2 (6 bases). Germline CDR1 and CDR2: LNHDA and SQIVND (reference sequence). The V and J ends lost 3 bases and 6 bases respectively, with 19 bases between them. This CDR3 is built from 16 residues. Written as DNA, the CDR3 is TGTGCCAGTAGTATCGGCGGCGGGAAGCGTCTTGATACGCAGTATTTT. It is translated as CASSIGGGKRLDTQYF.

This clonotype came up many times. V usage is TRBV20-1 and J usage is TRBJ1-4; D is perhaps TRBD1 (5 bases). The CDR3 loop spans 12 amino acids. Germline V gene lookup returns CDR1 DFQATT and CDR2 SNEGSKA (reference sequence). V was clipped by 6 bases and J by 1 base, with 6 bases between them. CDR3 nucleotides: TGCAGTGCCAGGGAAACTAATGAAAAACTGTTTTTT. Amino acid sequence: CSARETNEKLFF.

In its sample, this clonotype was seen many times. The chain is built from TRBV19 and TRBJ2-1; 9 positions agree with TRBD2. J lost 1 base, V lost 6 bases, and 4 bases had no gene match. Germline assignment: CDR1 LNHDA and CDR2 SQIVND (reference sequence). The CDR3 is 15 residues long. In DNA form, the CDR3 reads TGTGCCAGTAGAGCTAGCGGGATTTCCTACAATGAGCAGTTCTTC. Its translation: CASRASGISYNEQFF.

This clonotype appeared many times. The rearrangement uses TRBV5-6 and TRBJ2-1; D unclear. This CDR3 comprises 15 residues. V was shortened by 7 bases and J by 1 base, with 15 bases between the two germline ends. Germline loops: CDR1 SGHDT, CDR2 YYEEEE. The CDR3 sequence: CASQSGGLSYNEQFF. The CDR3 coding sequence is TGTGCCAGCCAATCTGGCGGCCTGTCCTACAATGAGCAGTTCTTC.

With respect to this clonotype: As the CDR3 is not closed by the conserved phenylalanine or tryptophan, this likely results from a read error. The V gene is TRBV20-1, the J gene TRBJ2-1; D not resolved. V was cut by 4 bases and J by 5 bases, with 6 bases left in between. This CDR3 region has 11 residues. The V gene's germline CDR1 is DFQATT and CDR2 SNEGSKA (reference sequence). The CDR3 protein is CSAMVDNEQFL. The CDR3 nucleotides read TGCAGTGCTATGGTCGACAATGAGCAGTTCCTC.

In the case of this clonotype: A much bigger clone sits one base away, suggesting this may be a read error. The chain combines TRBV7-9 with TRBJ1-5; D unresolved. The CDR3 contains 15 residues. Germline V CDR1 and CDR2: SEHNR, FQNEAQ (reference sequence). The chain's CDR3 is CASSLEGSSNQSQHF. DNA of the CDR3: TGTGCCAGCAGCTTAGAAGGGTCTAGCAATCAGTCCCAGCATTTT.

The sample holds many counts of this clonotype. V gene TRBV27 combines with J gene TRBJ1-2; the D is unclear. Germline CDR1 MNHEY, CDR2 SMNVEV (reference sequence). This CDR3 spans 16 amino acids. V was pared by 2 bases and J by 4 bases, with 17 bases between. The CDR3 DNA reads as TGTGCCAGCAGTTTACGAGGACGGACGATCGGCTATGGCTACACCTTC. Amino acids: CASSLRGRTIGYGYTF.